Here is one T cell receptor (beta chain) with its context. The table came from immunoSEQ multiplex PCR; TCRdb's copy has only in-frame clones and leaves some out. This sample has 600,000 to 900,000 clones; approximately 83% occur once, and the top ten carry more than 0.01%. The data were taken from a study of shared T cell receptors in the human thymus. This CDR3 region has 18 residues. Trimming pared 6 bases from V and 1 base from J, leaving 24 bases between. Germline lookup yields CDR1 SNHLY and CDR2 FYNNEI. These sequences were also reported in another study, on human thymus T cells. That source notes: Corrective heart surgery yielded the resections from which the thymus tissue came. Gene usage for V and J segments appeared biased in thymic and blood repertoires.

The chain has TRBV2 and TRBJ2-5; D is perhaps TRBD2 (7 bases). The TCR comes from a girl less than two years old with a congenital heart defect. Sequenced: thymocytes. In DNA form, the CDR3 reads TGTGCCAGCAGCGCACGCGGTAGGACTGCGGGGGCCCAAGAGACCCAGTACTTC. Translation gives CASSARGRTAGAQETQYF.